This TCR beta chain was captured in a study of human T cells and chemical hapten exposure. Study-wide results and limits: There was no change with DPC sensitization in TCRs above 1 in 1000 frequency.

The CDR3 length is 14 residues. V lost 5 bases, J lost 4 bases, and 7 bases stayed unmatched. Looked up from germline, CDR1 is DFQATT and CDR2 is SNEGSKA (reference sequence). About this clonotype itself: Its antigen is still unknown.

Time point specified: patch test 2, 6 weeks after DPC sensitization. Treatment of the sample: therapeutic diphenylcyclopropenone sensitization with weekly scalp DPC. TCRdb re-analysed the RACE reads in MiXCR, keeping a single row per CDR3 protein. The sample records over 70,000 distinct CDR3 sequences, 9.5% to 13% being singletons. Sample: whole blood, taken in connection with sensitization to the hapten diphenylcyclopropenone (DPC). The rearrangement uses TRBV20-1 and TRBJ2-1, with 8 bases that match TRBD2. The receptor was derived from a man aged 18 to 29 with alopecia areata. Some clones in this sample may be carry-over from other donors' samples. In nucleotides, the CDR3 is TGCAGTGCTCCCCGGGTAGCGGGGTACAATGAGCAGTTCTTC. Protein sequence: CSAPRVAGYNEQFF.